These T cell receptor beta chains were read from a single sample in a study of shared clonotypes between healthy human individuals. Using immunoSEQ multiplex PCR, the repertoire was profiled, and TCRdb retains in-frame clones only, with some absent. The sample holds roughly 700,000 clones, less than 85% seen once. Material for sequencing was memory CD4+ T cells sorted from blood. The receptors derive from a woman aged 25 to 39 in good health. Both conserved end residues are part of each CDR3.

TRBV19	CASSIGFKSYGYTF
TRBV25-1	CASSEETGYSDTQYF
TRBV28	CASSGRMNTEAFF
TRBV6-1	CASRAGQGAGDTQYF
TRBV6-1	CASRPTSAAGELFF
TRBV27	CASSALAGVSGEQFF
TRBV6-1	CASRDRGRIGYTF
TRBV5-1	CASSSGQGGLGYTF
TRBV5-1	CASSSEGAGGKNIQYF
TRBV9	CASTLNRDYAPLDTQYF
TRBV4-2	CASSARLAAPYEQYF
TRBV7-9	CASSPGLAGGSGAGELFF
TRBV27	CASKKTSGKSYEQYF
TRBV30	CACATGGTTDTQYF
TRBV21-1	CASSNTSGTENSNQPQHF
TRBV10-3	CAIQRQQDTEAFF
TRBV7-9	CASGAVTDTQYF
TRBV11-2	CASSLDFTDTQYF
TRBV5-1	CASSLGGAPSTDTQYF
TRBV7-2	CASSVTSYYNEQFF
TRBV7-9	CASSLVYRDRYNEQFF
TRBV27	CASSSPWGRVVGELFF
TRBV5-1	CASSFIGDTQYF
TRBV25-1	CASSASISGTIYNEQFF
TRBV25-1	CASSEKGGTYEQYF
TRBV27	CASRRLAGGPEQYF
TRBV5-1	CASSLQPPNTEAFF
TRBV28	CASSFSRGGQVGKLFF
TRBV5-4	CASSLKVNPSTETQYF
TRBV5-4	CASSLAGAGTDQEQFF
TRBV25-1	CASSEMADNTGELFF
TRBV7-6	CASSIQPGTGLLETQYF
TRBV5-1	CASSLAILAANTGELFF
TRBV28	CASRGASNQPQHF
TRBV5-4	CASSSGTGIGGYTF
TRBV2	CASNRLAGLPGGTQYF
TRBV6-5	CASSAAPGRGTEAFF
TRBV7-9	CASSLGTATDTQYF
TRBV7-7	CASSSYSGSEGTGELFF
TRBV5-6	CASQGFTSYEQYF
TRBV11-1	CASSGRTSGIYNEQFF
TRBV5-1	CASSRGDEQYF
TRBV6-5	CASSYSPLYEQYF
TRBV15	CATSRAGGRDDEQFF
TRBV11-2	CASSPYNAYEQYF